This T cell receptor beta chain was documented in a study of technical replicates of blood from a handful of donors. Clones were read by immunoSEQ multiplex PCR, and TCRdb kept only the in-frame ones, dropping some. The table lists fewer than 90,000 clones, roughly 94% of them singletons. The ends lost 5 bases at V and 6 bases at J; junction bases unmatched: 5. The CDR3 has 13 residues. Germline CDR1 SQVTM, CDR2 ANQGSEA. This clone appeared a few times. The clonotype comes from a human donor in good health. Sequenced input: T cells isolated from PBMCs. The chain couples TRBV29-1 to TRBJ1-1; 11 positions match TRBD1. The CDR3 spells CSVHRTGGSEAFF. The CDR3 bases are TGCAGCGTTCATCGGACAGGGGGCTCTGAAGCTTTCTTT.